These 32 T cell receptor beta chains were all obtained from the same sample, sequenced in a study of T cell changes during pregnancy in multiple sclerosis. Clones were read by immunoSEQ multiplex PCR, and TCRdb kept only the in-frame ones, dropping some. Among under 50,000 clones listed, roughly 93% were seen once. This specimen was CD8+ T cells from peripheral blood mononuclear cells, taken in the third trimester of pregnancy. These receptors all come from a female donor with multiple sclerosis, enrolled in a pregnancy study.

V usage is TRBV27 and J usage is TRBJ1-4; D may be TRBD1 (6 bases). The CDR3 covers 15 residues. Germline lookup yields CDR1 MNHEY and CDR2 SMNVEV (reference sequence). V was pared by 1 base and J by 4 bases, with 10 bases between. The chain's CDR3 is CASSLYVGGNEKLFF. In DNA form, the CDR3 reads TGTGCCAGCAGTTTATACGTAGGGGGTAATGAAAAACTGTTTTTT.

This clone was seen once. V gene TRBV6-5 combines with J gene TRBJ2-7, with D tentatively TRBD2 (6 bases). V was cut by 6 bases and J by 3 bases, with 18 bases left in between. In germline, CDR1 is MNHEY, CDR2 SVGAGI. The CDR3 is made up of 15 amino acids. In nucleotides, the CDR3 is TGTGCCAGCAGAGTTATTTCGGGGGAAAACTACGAGCAGTACTTC. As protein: CASRVISGENYEQYF.

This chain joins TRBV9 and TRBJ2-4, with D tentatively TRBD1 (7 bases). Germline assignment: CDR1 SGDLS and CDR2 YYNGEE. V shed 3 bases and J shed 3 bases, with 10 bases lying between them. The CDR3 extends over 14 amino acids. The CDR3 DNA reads TGTGCCAGCAGCGGCGGGGACAGCAAAAACATTCAGTACTTC. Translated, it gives CASSGGDSKNIQYF.

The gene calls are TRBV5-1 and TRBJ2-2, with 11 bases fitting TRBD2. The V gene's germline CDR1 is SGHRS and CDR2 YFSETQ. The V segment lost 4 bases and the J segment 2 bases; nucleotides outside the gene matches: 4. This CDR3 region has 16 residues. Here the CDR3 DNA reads TGCGCCAGCAGCATACTAGCGGGGGCTAACACCGGGGAGCTGTTTTTT. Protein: CASSILAGANTGELFF.

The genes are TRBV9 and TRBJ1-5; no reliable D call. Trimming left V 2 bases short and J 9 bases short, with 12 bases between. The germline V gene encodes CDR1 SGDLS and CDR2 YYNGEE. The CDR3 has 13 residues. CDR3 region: CASSVGGVWPQHF. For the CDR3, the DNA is TGTGCCAGCAGCGTCGGAGGAGTGTGGCCCCAGCATTTT.

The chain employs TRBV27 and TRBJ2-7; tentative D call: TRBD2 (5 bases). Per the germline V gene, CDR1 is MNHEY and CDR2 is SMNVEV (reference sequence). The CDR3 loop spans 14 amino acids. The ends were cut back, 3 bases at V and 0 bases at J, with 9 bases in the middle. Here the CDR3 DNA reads TGTGCCAGCAGTTTGGCCGGGGACTCCTACGAGCAGTACTTC. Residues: CASSLAGDSYEQYF.

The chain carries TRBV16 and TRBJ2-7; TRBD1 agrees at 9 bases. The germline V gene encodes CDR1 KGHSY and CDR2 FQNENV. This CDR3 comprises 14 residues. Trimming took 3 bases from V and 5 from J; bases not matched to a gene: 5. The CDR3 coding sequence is TGTGCCAGCAGCCACCCCGGGACAGGGAACGAGCAGTACTTC. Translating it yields CASSHPGTGNEQYF.

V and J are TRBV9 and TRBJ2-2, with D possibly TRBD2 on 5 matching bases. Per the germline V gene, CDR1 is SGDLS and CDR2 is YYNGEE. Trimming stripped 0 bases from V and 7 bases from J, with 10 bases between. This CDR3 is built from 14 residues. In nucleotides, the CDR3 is TGTGCCAGCAGCGTAGACGGAGGAGGCGGGGAGCTGTTTTTT. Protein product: CASSVDGGGGELFF.

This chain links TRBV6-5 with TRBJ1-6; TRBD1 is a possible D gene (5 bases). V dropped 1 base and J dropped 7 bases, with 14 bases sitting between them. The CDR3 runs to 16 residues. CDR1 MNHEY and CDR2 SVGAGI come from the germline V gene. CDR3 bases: TGTGCCAGCAGTTACTTTCAGGGCGAAGGGAATTCACCCCTCCACTTT. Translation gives CASSYFQGEGNSPLHF.

As DNA, the CDR3 is TGTGCCAGCAGTTACCTAGGACGGGGGATCGATACGCAGTATTTT. This codes for CASSYLGRGIDTQYF. This chain joins TRBV6-6 and TRBJ2-3; tentatively, D is TRBD2 (6 bases). The CDR3 runs 15 residues. The ends were cut back, 2 bases at V and 6 bases at J, with 15 bases in the middle. Germline CDR1 reads MNHNY; CDR2 reads SVGAGI (reference sequence).

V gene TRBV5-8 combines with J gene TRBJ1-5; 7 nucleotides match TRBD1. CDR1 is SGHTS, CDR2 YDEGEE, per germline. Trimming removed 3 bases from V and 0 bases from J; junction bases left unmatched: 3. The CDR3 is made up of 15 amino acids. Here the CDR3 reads CASSSGQTSNQPQHF. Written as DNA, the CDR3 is TGTGCCAGCAGCTCGGGACAGACTAGCAATCAGCCCCAGCATTTT.

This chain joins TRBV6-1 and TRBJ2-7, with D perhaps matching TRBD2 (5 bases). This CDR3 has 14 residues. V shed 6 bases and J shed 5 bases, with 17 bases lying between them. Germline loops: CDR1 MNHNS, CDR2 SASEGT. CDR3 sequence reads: CASRLPLVRNEQYF. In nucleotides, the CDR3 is TGTGCCAGCAGGCTTCCACTAGTGAGAAACGAGCAGTACTTC.

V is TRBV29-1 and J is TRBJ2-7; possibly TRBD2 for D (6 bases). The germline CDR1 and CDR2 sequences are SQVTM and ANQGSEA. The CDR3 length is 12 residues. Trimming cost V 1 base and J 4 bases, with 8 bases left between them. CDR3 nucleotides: TGCAGCGTTGAAGGTGGGGGGTACGAGCAGTACTTC. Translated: CSVEGGGYEQYF.

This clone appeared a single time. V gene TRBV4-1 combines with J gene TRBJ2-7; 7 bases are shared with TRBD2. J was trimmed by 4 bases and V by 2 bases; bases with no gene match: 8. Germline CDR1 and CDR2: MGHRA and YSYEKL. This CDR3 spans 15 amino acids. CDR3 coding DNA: TGCGCCAGCAGCCAATCCCGGGACTATCCTTACGAGCAGTACTTC. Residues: CASSQSRDYPYEQYF.

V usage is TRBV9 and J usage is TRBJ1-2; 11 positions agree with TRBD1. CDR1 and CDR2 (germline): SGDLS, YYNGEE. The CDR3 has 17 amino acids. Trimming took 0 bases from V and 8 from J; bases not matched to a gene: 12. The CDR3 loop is CASSVAGVDRGRSGYTF. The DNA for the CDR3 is TGTGCCAGCAGCGTAGCCGGTGTGGACAGGGGGCGAAGCGGCTACACCTTC.

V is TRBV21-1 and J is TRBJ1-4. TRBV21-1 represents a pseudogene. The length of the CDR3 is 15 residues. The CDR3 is CATPSEGRIDEKLFF. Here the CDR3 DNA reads TGTGCCACTCCGAGTGAAGGGAGGATTGATGAAAAACTGTTTTTT.

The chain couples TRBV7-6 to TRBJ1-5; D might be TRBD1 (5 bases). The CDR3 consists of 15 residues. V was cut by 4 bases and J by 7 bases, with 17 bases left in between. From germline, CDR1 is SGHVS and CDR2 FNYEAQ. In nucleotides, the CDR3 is TGTGCCAGCAGCTCCGGACGGGGGAGCGGACAGCCCCAGCATTTT. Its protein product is CASSSGRGSGQPQHF.

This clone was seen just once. CDR3 region: CASSPDRGSGNTIYF. The DNA for the CDR3 is TGTGCCAGCAGCCCGGACAGGGGGTCCGGAAACACCATATATTTT. The chain couples TRBV5-4 to TRBJ1-3, with TRBD1 matching 10 bases. V lost 4 bases and J lost 4; bases outside the gene matches: 5. Germline V gives CDR1 SGHNT, CDR2 YYREEE (reference sequence). This CDR3 region has 15 residues.

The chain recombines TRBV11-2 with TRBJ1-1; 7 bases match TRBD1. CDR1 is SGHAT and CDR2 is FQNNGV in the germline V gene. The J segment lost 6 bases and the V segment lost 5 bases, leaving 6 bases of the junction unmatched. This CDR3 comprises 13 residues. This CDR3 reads CASSIGTDPEAFF. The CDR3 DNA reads TGTGCCAGCAGCATCGGGACAGATCCTGAAGCTTTCTTT. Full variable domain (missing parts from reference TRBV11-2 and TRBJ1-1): EAGVAQSPRYKIIEKRQSVAFWCNPISGHATLYWYQQILGQGPKLLIQFQNNGVVDDSQLPKDRFSAERLKGVDSTLKIQPAKLEDSAVYLCASSIGTDPEAFFGQGTRLTVV.

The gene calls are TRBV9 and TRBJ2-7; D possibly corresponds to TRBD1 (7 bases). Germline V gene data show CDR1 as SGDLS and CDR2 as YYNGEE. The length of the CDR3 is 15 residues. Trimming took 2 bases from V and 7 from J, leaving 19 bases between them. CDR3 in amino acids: CASSVSGGSPGEQYF. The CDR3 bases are TGTGCCAGCAGCGTCTCAGGGGGGAGCCCGGGAGAGCAGTACTTC.

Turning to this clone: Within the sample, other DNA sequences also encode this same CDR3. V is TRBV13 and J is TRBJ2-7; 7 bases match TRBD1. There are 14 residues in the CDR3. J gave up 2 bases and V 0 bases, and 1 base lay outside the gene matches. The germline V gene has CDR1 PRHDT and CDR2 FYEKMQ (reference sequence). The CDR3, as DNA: TGTGCCAGCAGCTTAGGTCAGGGGGCCTACGAGCAGTACTTC. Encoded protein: CASSLGQGAYEQYF. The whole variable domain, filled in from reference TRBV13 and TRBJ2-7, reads AAGVIQSPRHLIKEKRETATLKCYPIPRHDTVYWYQQGPGQDPQFLISFYEKMQSDKGSIPDRFSAQQFSDYHSELNMSSLELGDSALYFCASSLGQGAYEQYFGPGTRLTVT.

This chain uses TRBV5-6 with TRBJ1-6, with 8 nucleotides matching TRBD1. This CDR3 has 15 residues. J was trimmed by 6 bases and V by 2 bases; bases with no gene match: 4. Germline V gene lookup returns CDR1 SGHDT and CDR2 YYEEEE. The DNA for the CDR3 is TGTGCCAGCAGCTTAGGGACAGGATTTAATTCACCCCTCCACTTT. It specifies CASSLGTGFNSPLHF.

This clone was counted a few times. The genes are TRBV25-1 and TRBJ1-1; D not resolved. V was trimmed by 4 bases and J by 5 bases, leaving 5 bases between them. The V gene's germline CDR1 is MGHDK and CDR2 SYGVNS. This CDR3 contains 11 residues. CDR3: CASSVGTEAFF. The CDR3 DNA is TGTGCCAGCAGTGTCGGTACTGAAGCTTTCTTT.

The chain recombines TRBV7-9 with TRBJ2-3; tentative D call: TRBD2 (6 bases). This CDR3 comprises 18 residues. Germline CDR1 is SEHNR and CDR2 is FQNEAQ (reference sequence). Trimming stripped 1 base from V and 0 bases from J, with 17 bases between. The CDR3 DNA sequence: TGTGCCAGCAGCTTAGTATGGGACTTCACTATTAGCACAGATACGCAGTATTTT. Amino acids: CASSLVWDFTISTDTQYF.

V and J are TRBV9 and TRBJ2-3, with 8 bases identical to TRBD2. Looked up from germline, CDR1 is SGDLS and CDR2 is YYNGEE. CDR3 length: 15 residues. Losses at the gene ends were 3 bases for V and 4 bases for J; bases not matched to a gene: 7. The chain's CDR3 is CASSGAGEVADTQYF. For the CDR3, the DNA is TGTGCCAGCAGCGGAGCGGGGGAAGTAGCAGATACGCAGTATTTT. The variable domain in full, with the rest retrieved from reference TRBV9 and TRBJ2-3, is DSGVTQTPKHLITATGQRVTLRCSPRSGDLSVYWYQQSLDQGLQFLIQYYNGEERAKGNILERFSAQQFPDLHSELNLSSLELGDSALYFCASSGAGEVADTQYFGPGTRLTVL.

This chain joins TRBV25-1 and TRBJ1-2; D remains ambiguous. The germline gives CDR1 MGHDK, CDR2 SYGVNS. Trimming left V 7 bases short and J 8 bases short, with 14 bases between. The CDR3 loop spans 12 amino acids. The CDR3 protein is CASTPPREGYTF. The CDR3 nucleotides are TGTGCCAGCACCCCTCCAAGAGAGGGCTACACCTTC.

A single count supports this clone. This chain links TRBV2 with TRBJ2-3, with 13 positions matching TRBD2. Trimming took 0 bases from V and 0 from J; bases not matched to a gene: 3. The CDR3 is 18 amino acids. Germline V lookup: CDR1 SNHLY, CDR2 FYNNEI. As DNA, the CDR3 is TGTGCCAGCAGTGAAGCGTGGGGACTAGCGGGGAGCACAGATACGCAGTATTTT. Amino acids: CASSEAWGLAGSTDTQYF.

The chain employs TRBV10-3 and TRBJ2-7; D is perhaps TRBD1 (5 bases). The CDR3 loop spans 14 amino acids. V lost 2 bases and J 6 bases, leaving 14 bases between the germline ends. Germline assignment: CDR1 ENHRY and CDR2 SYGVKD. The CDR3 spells CAISEGAPGSEQYF. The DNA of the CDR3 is TGTGCCATCAGTGAGGGGGCACCGGGTAGCGAGCAGTACTTC.

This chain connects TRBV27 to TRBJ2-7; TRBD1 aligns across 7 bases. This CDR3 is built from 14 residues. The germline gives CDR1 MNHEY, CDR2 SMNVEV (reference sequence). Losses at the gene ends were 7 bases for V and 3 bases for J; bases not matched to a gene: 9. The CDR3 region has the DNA TGTGCCAGCAATCCACAGGGGAGCGTCTACGAGCAGTACTTC. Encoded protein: CASNPQGSVYEQYF.

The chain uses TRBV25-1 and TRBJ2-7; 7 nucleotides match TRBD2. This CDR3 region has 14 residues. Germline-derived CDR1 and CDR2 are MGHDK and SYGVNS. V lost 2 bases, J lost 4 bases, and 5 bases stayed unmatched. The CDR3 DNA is TGTGCCAGCAGTGAAGGGCGGGGAGGGTACGAGCAGTACTTC. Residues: CASSEGRGGYEQYF.

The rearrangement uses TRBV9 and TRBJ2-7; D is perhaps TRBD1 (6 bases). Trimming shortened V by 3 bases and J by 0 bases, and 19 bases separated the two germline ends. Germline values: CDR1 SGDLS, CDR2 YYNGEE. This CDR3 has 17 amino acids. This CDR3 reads CASSDPQGLKRSYEQYF. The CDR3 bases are TGTGCCAGCAGCGACCCCCAGGGGCTTAAACGCTCCTACGAGCAGTACTTC.

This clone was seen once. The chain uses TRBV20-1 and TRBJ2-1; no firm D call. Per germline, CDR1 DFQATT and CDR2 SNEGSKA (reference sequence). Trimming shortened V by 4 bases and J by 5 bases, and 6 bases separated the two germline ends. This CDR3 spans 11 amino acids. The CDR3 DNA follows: TGCAGTGCTACCGAGAACAATGAGCAGTTCTTC. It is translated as CSATENNEQFF.